These 27 T cell receptor beta chains came from one sample sequenced in a study of PD-1 blockade in classical Hodgkin lymphoma. Method: immunoSEQ multiplex PCR; TCRdb's copy keeps in-frame clones and lacks some. The top ten clones hold roughly 19% of a sample with more than 95,000 clones, approximately 90% of them seen once. Time point meaning: cycle 4 day 1 (C4D1), after more than 5 weeks of nivolumab. After autologous stem cell transplantation all patients relapsed, and prior brentuximab vedotin exposure differed between cohorts. The sample was peripheral blood mononuclear cells (PBMCs), taken before the fourth cycle of nivolumab. These receptor sequences come from a human donor with classical Hodgkin lymphoma.

V gene TRBV4-1 combines with J gene TRBJ2-7; TRBD2 is a possible D gene (5 bases). Germline loops: CDR1 MGHRA, CDR2 YSYEKL. The length of the CDR3 is 17 residues. The V gene lost 1 base and the J gene lost 0 bases, with 16 bases spanning the gap. The CDR3 loop reads CASSQANGVRVSYEQYF. CDR3 nucleotide sequence: TGCGCCAGCAGCCAAGCCAACGGGGTACGGGTCTCCTACGAGCAGTACTTC.

CDR3 residues: CSVVYHTGELFF. In DNA form, the CDR3 reads TGCAGCGTTGTTTACCACACCGGGGAGCTGTTTTTT. The V and J genes are TRBV29-1 and TRBJ2-2, with D unclear. V was trimmed by 4 bases and J by 3 bases, leaving 6 bases between them. Germline lookup yields CDR1 SQVTM and CDR2 ANQGSEA. This CDR3 comprises 12 residues.

The chain is built from TRBV6-5 and TRBJ2-5; 7 bases match TRBD1. This CDR3 region has 13 residues. With 7 bases clipped from V and 11 bases from J, the junction kept 13 bases outside the gene matches. Germline CDR1 is MNHEY and CDR2 is SVGAGI. The CDR3 spells CASKQTGSGEQYF. In nucleotides, the CDR3 is TGTGCCAGCAAACAGACAGGGTCCGGTGAGCAGTACTTC.

This chain joins TRBV5-1 and TRBJ1-6; possible D gene TRBD1, 5 bases. Germline V gene lookup returns CDR1 SGHRS and CDR2 YFSETQ. With 1 base removed from V and 8 bases from J, the gap between germline ends came to 13 bases. The CDR3 has 15 amino acids. As DNA, the CDR3 is TGCGCCAGCAGCTTGAACTGGGAAGGGGATTCACCCCTCCACTTT. Its protein is CASSLNWEGDSPLHF.

The chain carries TRBV29-1 and TRBJ2-7; TRBD2 agrees at 9 bases. CDR1 is SQVTM, CDR2 ANQGSEA, per germline. This CDR3 contains 16 residues. Trimming at V came to 6 bases and at J to 0 bases, leaving 12 bases not matched to a gene. The CDR3 coding sequence is TGCAGCGTGTTTAGCGGGAGCGCCGACAACTCCTACGAGCAGTACTTC. The encoded protein is CSVFSGSADNSYEQYF.

This rearrangement joins TRBV27 to TRBJ1-4; no clear D. The CDR3 sequence is 16 residues long. The V and J ends lost 5 bases and 2 bases respectively, with 15 bases between them. Germline assignment: CDR1 MNHEY and CDR2 SMNVEV (reference sequence). As DNA, the CDR3 is TGTGCCAGCAGTCCGGGCCCCGGGCGGACTAATGAAAAACTGTTTTTT. Translation: CASSPGPGRTNEKLFF.

The V and J genes are TRBV30 and TRBJ2-1; possibly TRBD2 for D (6 bases). Trimming pared 5 bases from V and 0 bases from J, leaving 14 bases between. The CDR3 spans 15 residues. CDR1 is GTSNPN, CDR2 SVGIG, per germline (reference sequence). CDR3 sequence: CAWGGSGSSYNEQFF. CDR3 DNA sequence: TGTGCCTGGGGGGGTAGCGGTAGCTCCTACAATGAGCAGTTCTTC.

The chain combines TRBV5-6 with TRBJ1-5, with D perhaps matching TRBD1 (5 bases). The germline CDR1 and CDR2 sequences are SGHDT and YYEEEE. There are 14 residues in the CDR3. V was cut by 4 bases and J by 6 bases, with 14 bases left in between. Here the CDR3 reads CASSIAGLSQPQHF. For the CDR3, the DNA is TGTGCCAGCAGCATCGCAGGGTTAAGTCAGCCCCAGCATTTT.

This clone was seen a few times. This sequence joins TRBV5-1 and TRBJ1-2; the D is unclear. There are 11 residues in the CDR3. Germline lookup yields CDR1 SGHRS and CDR2 YFSETQ. V dropped 4 bases and J dropped 2 bases, with 3 bases sitting between them. As DNA, the CDR3 is TGCGCCAGCAGCGGAAACTATGGCTACACCTTC. Protein product: CASSGNYGYTF.

V and J are TRBV5-6 and TRBJ2-7, with 8 bases identical to TRBD2. V lost 4 bases and J lost 2; bases outside the gene matches: 5. Germline lookup yields CDR1 SGHDT and CDR2 YYEEEE. This CDR3 contains 14 residues. The CDR3 here is CASSNAGGTYEQYF. For the CDR3, the DNA is TGTGCCAGCAGCAACGCGGGGGGAACCTACGAGCAGTACTTC.

Comments on this clone: Germline is not matched at one junction end, which may reflect a read error. The gene calls are TRBV7-2 and TRBJ1-1, with D perhaps TRBD1 (5 bases). Per germline, CDR1 SGHTA and CDR2 FQGNSA. This CDR3 region has 13 residues. The chain's CDR3 is CASSAGRGTEARF. CDR3 coding DNA: TGTGCCAGCAGCGCCGGGAGGGGCACTGAAGCCCGCTTT.

The V gene is TRBV28, the J gene TRBJ2-3; D is unclear. This CDR3 has 12 amino acids. Germline V gene lookup returns CDR1 MDHEN and CDR2 SYDVKM. Trimming shortened V by 1 base and J by 4 bases, and 3 bases separated the two germline ends. The CDR3 region is CASSLSADTQYF. Here the CDR3 DNA reads TGTGCCAGCAGTTTATCGGCAGATACGCAGTATTTT.

This chain joins TRBV6-5 and TRBJ2-1; no firm D call. The length of the CDR3 is 15 residues. CDR1 is MNHEY, CDR2 SVGAGI, per germline. Trimming stripped 7 bases from V and 4 bases from J, with 17 bases between. The CDR3 DNA is TGTGCCAGCAAACTCACCGACGGGCAGTACAATGAGCAGTTCTTC. It specifies CASKLTDGQYNEQFF.

This rearrangement joins TRBV6-1 to TRBJ1-5; D gene unclear. Germline assignment: CDR1 MNHNS and CDR2 SASEGT. The CDR3 is 16 residues long. V was shortened by 2 bases and J by 1 base, with 12 bases between the two germline ends. Here the CDR3 reads CASSELGLRSNQPQHF. The DNA for the CDR3 is TGTGCCAGCAGTGAATTAGGGTTGAGGAGCAATCAGCCCCAGCATTTT.

The chain combines TRBV7-9 with TRBJ2-2; 15 nucleotides line up with TRBD2. The CDR3 runs to 19 residues. The V gene's germline CDR1 is SEHNR and CDR2 FQNEAQ (reference sequence). V lost 5 bases to trimming and J lost 6 bases; unmatched junction nucleotides: 13. This chain's CDR3 is CASSPGLAGGLLSAGELFF. CDR3 coding DNA: TGTGCCAGCAGCCCGGGACTAGCGGGAGGACTTCTGAGCGCCGGGGAGCTGTTTTTT.

The chain couples TRBV2 to TRBJ1-1; D gene uncertain. The germline CDR1 and CDR2 sequences are SNHLY and FYNNEI. The CDR3 length is 11 residues. Trimming stripped 2 bases from V and 7 bases from J, with 5 bases between. CDR3 in amino acids: CASSELGEAFF. The CDR3 DNA reads as TGTGCCAGCAGTGAATTAGGTGAAGCTTTCTTT.

This clone was counted a single time. This rearrangement joins TRBV5-1 to TRBJ1-2, with TRBD1 identical over 10 bases. The V gene's germline CDR1 is SGHRS and CDR2 YFSETQ. The CDR3 consists of 15 residues. Trimming cost V 2 bases and J 4 bases; bases outside gene matches: 5. CDR3 loop: CASSFGTGASYGYTF. The CDR3 bases are TGCGCCAGCAGCTTCGGGACAGGGGCCTCCTATGGCTACACCTTC.

The rearrangement joins TRBV9 to TRBJ2-5; D remains ambiguous. Deletions cut 3 bases from V and 0 bases from J, with 18 bases between. This CDR3 contains 17 residues. The germline V gene encodes CDR1 SGDLS and CDR2 YYNGEE. The CDR3: CASSETLSMEYQETQYF. Written as DNA, the CDR3 is TGTGCCAGCAGCGAGACCCTCTCTATGGAATACCAAGAGACCCAGTACTTC.

This clone was picked up one time. CDR3 DNA sequence: TGTGCCAGCAGTGAACTGGGCAGGGCCTGGGAGCAGTTCTTC. Its protein product is CASSELGRAWEQFF. V and J are TRBV6-1 and TRBJ2-1, with a possible D match to TRBD1 (5 bases). The V and J ends lost 2 bases and 10 bases respectively, with 15 bases between them. Looked up from germline, CDR1 is MNHNS and CDR2 is SASEGT. The CDR3 extends over 14 amino acids.

The chain combines TRBV4-3 with TRBJ1-3; 9 bases agree with TRBD1. Looked up from germline, CDR1 is LGHNA and CDR2 is YSLEER. With 0 bases clipped from V and 0 bases from J, the junction kept 6 bases outside the gene matches. The CDR3 contains 18 residues. The CDR3 loop is CASSQDVGTGLSGNTIYF. As DNA, the CDR3 is TGCGCCAGCAGCCAAGATGTCGGGACAGGGCTCTCTGGAAACACCATATATTTT.

The V call is TRBV7-2, the J call TRBJ2-2; 10 positions match TRBD2. V lost 1 base to trimming and J lost 1 base; unmatched junction nucleotides: 3. The germline V gene has CDR1 SGHTA and CDR2 FQGNSA. This CDR3 spans 17 amino acids. This chain's CDR3 is CASSLELAGMNTGELFF. Here the CDR3 DNA reads TGTGCCAGCAGCTTAGAACTAGCGGGAATGAACACCGGGGAGCTGTTTTTT. Looking up the rest from reference TRBV7-2 and TRBJ2-2 gives the full variable domain: GAGVSQSPSNKVTEKGKDVELRCDPISGHTALYWYRQSLGQGLEFLIYFQGNSAPDKSGLPSDRFSAERTGGSVSTLTIQRTQQEDSAVYLCASSLELAGMNTGELFFGEGSRLTVL.

The chain employs TRBV12-5 and TRBJ2-3, with D uncertain. CDR1 is LGHNT and CDR2 is FRNRAP in the germline V gene. The CDR3 loop spans 11 amino acids. Trimming took 3 bases from V and 4 from J, leaving 2 bases between them. In DNA form, the CDR3 reads TGTGCTAGTGGTTTATCAGATACGCAGTATTTT. It specifies CASGLSDTQYF.

The chain links TRBV14 to TRBJ1-1; tentative D call: TRBD1 (6 bases). Trimming left V 0 bases short and J 0 bases short, with 14 bases between. CDR3 length equals 17 residues. The V gene's germline CDR1 is SGHDN and CDR2 FVKESK. CDR3 coding DNA: TGTGCCAGCAGCCAAGATTGGGGGCCGAATTTGAACACTGAAGCTTTCTTT. Residues: CASSQDWGPNLNTEAFF.

This clone was detected once. This sequence joins TRBV7-2 and TRBJ2-7; 12 positions match TRBD2. From germline, CDR1 is SGHTA and CDR2 FQGNSA. The CDR3 runs 16 residues. V shed 4 bases and J 2 bases; nucleotides not matched to a gene: 6. DNA of the CDR3: TGTGCCAGCAGCTCAACTAGCGGGGGGAGTACCTACGAGCAGTACTTC. This gives the protein CASSSTSGGSTYEQYF.

This chain uses TRBV5-5 with TRBJ1-2, with D hard to call. V gave up 2 bases and J gave up 2 bases, with 4 bases separating them. This CDR3 is 12 amino acids long. Germline CDR1 reads SGHKS; CDR2 reads YYEKEE (reference sequence). This CDR3 reads CASSFYNYGYTF. CDR3 sequence (DNA): TGTGCCAGCAGCTTCTACAACTATGGCTACACCTTC.

The chain carries TRBV7-9 and TRBJ1-1, with 7 positions matching TRBD1. V gave up 4 bases and J gave up 4 bases; unmatched junction bases: 6. In germline, CDR1 is SEHNR, CDR2 FQNEAQ (reference sequence). This CDR3 contains 14 residues. This CDR3 is CASSSGQAGTEAFF. In nucleotides, the CDR3 is TGTGCCAGCAGCTCTGGACAGGCCGGCACTGAAGCTTTCTTT.

The rearrangement uses TRBV6-4 and TRBJ2-7, with D unclear. Looked up from germline, CDR1 is MRHNA and CDR2 is SNTAGT. The V and J ends lost 7 bases and 2 bases respectively, with 15 bases between them. The CDR3 covers 14 residues. The CDR3: CASTQGYSTYEQYF. CDR3 nucleotide sequence: TGTGCCAGCACCCAAGGGTACTCCACCTACGAGCAGTACTTC.